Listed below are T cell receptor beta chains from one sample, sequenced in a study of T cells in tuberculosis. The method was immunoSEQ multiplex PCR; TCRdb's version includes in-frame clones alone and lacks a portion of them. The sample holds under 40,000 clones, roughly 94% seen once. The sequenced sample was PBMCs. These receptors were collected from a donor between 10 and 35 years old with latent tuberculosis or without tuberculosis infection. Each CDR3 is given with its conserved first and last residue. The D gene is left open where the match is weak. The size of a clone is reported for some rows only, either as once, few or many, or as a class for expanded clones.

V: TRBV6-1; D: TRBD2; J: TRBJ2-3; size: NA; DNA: TGTGCCAGCAGTGAGCAACGGGGTAGCGGGAGTGAGCGAGCGCAGTATTTT; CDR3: CASSEQRGSGSERAQYF
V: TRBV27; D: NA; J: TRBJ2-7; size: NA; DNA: TGTGCCAGCAGTTTAAGAGGATTCTCCTACGAGCAGTACTTC; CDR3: CASSLRGFSYEQYF
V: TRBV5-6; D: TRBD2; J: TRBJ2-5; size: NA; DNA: TGTGCCAGCAGCTTGCCCAGCGGGATAAAAGAGACCCAGTACTTC; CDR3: CASSLPSGIKETQYF
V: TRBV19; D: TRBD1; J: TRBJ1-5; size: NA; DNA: TGTGCCAGTAGTATAGGGGACAGGGAAAATCAGCCCCAGCATTTT; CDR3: CASSIGDRENQPQHF
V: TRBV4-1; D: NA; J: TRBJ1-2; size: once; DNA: TGCGCCAGCAGCCAAAGGGACTTATATGGCTACACCTTC; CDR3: CASSQRDLYGYTF
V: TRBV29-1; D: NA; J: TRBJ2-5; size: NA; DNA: TGCAGCGTCCCAGGGGATTCCGGAGAGACCCAGTACTTC; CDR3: CSVPGDSGETQYF
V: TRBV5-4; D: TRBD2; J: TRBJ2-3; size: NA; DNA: TGTGCCAGCAGCTTGGCCGGGCTAGCGGGAGATGTCCGAAGCACAGATACGCAGTATTTT; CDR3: CASSLAGLAGDVRSTDTQYF
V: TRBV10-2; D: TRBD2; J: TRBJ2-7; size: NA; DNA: TGCGCCAGCAGTAGCGGGGCTGCCCTCGAGCAGTACTTC; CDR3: CASSSGAALEQYF
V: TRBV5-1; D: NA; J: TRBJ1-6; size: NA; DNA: TGCGCCAGCAGCTTGAATGGGGCTCAGGATTCACCCCTCCACTTT; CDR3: CASSLNGAQDSPLHF
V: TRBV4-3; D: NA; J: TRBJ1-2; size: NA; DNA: TGCGCCAGCAGCCAAGATGGGGGGTGGGATGGCTACACCTTC; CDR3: CASSQDGGWDGYTF
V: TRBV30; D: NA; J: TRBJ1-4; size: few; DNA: TGTGCCTGGAGCTCCGAGGGTGGTGAAAAACTGTTTTTT; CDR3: CAWSSEGGEKLFF
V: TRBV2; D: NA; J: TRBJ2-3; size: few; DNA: TGTGCCAGCAGTGATGAACAGGTTGGGGGAGGTACGCAGTATTTT; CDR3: CASSDEQVGGGTQYF
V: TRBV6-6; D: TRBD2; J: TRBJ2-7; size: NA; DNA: TGTGCCAGCAGTTCCTTGAGCGGGAGGACTACCTACGAGCAGTACTTC; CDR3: CASSSLSGRTTYEQYF
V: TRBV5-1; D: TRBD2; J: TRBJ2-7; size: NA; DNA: TGCGCCAGCAGCTTACGGACTAGTAGTTACGAGCAGTACTTC; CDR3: CASSLRTSSYEQYF
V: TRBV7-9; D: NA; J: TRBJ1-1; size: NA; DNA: TGTGCCAGCAGTTCCACAGGGAAGAGTGGGAACACTGAAGCTTTCTTT; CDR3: CASSSTGKSGNTEAFF
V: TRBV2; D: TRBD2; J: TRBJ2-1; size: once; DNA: TGTGCCAGCATTGGACTAGCTGCCTACAATGAGCAGTTCTTC; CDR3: CASIGLAAYNEQFF
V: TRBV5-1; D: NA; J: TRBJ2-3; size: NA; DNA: TGCGCCAGCAGGGGCGCCTTGGTTTCAGATACGCAGTATTTT; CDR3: CASRGALVSDTQYF
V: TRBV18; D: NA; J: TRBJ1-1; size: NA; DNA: TGTGCCAGCTCACGGGGCCAAATTGAAGCTTTCTTT; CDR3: CASSRGQIEAFF
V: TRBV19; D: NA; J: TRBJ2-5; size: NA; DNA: TGTGCCAGTAGTTGGGCAGGGAAAGAGACCCAGTACTTC; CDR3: CASSWAGKETQYF
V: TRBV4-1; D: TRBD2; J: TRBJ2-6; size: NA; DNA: TGCGCCAGCAGCCAAGATCAGGGACTAGCGGGACCCTCTCGCTCTGGGGCCAACGTCCTGACTTTC; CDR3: CASSQDQGLAGPSRSGANVLTF
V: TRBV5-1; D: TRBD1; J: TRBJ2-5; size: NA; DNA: TGCGCCAGCAGTTCCGGGGACAGCCAAGAGACCCAGTACTTC; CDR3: CASSSGDSQETQYF
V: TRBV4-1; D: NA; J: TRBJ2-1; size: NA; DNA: TGCGCCAGCAACCCTAACACGCGGACGGGAGTAGGTGAGCAGTTCTTC; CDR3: CASNPNTRTGVGEQFF
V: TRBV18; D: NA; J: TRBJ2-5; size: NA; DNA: TGTGCCAGCTCACCGGCACGTTCTGAGACCCAGTACTTC; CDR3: CASSPARSETQYF
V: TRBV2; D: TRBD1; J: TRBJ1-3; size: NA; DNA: TGTGCCAGCAGTTATCAGGGGGTCAGTGGAAACACCATATATTTT; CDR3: CASSYQGVSGNTIYF
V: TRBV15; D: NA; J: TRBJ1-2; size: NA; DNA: TGTGCCACCAGCCCTGGGGGGAAGGAGGGCCGGGGCTACACCTTC; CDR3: CATSPGGKEGRGYTF
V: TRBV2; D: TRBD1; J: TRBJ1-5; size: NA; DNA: TGTGCCAGCAGCGGACAGGGGGCTGGTAGCAATCAGCCCCAGCATTTT; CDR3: CASSGQGAGSNQPQHF
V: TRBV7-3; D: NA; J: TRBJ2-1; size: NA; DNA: TGTGGGGCCTCCCTCACCTACAATGAGCAGTTCTTC; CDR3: CGASLTYNEQFF
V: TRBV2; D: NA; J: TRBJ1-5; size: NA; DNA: TGTGCCAGCAGTAAGGGGCGCAATCAGCCCCAGCATTTT; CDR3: CASSKGRNQPQHF
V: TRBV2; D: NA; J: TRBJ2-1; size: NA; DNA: TGTGCCAGCGCGAACGGGGTCGCTGCCCTGTGGAAGTTCTTC; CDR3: CASANGVAALWKFF
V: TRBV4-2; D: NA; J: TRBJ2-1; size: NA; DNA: TGTGCCAGCAGCCAAGTTGACGCTAGCAGAGGCAGGGAGCAGTTCTTC; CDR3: CASSQVDASRGREQFF
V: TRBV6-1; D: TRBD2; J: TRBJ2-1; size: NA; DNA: TGTGCCAGCAGTGATGAGGTGATCAAAGGAAGCGGGAGGGCCAGGAATGAGCAGTTCTTC; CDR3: CASSDEVIKGSGRARNEQFF
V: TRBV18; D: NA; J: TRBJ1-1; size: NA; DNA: TGTGCCAGCTCTCTTACAGGGATGAACACTGAAGCTTTCTTT; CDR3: CASSLTGMNTEAFF
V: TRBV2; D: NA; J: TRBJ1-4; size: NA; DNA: TGTGCCAGCAGTGGGCACGATAATGAAAAACTGTTTTTT; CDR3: CASSGHDNEKLFF
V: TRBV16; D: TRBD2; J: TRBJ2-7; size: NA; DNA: TGTGCCAGCAGCCTCAGGACTAGCGGGAGGAATCGCGAGCAGTACTTC; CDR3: CASSLRTSGRNREQYF
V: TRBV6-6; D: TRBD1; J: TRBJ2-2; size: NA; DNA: TGTGCCAGCAGTAACCTGGGACAGATCTCCGGGGAGCTGTTTTTT; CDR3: CASSNLGQISGELFF
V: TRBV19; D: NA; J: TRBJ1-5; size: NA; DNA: TGTGCCAGTAGTATTAGGGGCCCTCCTAGCAATCAGCCCCAGCATTTT; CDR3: CASSIRGPPSNQPQHF
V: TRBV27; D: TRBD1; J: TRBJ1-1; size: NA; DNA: TGTGCCAGCAGTTTAAGGACAGGGGGGACTGAAGCTTTCTTT; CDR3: CASSLRTGGTEAFF
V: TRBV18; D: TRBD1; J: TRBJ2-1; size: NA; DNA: TGTGCCAGCTCACCACCGGACAGGGTAAATAATGAGCAGTTCTTC; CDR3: CASSPPDRVNNEQFF
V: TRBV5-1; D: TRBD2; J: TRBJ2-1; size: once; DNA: TGCGCCAGCAGCCCCAAGACTAGCGGGACGGGTGAGCAGTTCTTC; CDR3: CASSPKTSGTGEQFF
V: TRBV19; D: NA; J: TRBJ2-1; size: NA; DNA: TGTGCCAGTAGTAGAACTAGTCGAAGCTCCTACAATGAGCAGTTCTTC; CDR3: CASSRTSRSSYNEQFF
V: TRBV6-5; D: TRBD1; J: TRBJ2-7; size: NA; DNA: TGTGCCAGCAAGCGGGGACAGGGGAACTACGAGCAGTACTTC; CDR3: CASKRGQGNYEQYF
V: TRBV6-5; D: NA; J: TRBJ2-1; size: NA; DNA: TGTGCCAGCAGTTACTCCGATGTAGTGGAGCAGTTCTTC; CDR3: CASSYSDVVEQFF
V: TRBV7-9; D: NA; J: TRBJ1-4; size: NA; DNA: TGTGCCAGCAGCCTAACCTCTTCTGGTGAAAAACTGTTTTTT; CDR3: CASSLTSSGEKLFF
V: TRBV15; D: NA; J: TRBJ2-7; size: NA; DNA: TGTGCCACCAGCAGGCTCGGGGGGCTCAGTTACGAGCAGTACTTC; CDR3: CATSRLGGLSYEQYF
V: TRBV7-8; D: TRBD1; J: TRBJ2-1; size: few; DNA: TGTGCCAGCAGCCCCACAGGGGCGGGTTCCTACAATGAGCAGTTCTTC; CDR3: CASSPTGAGSYNEQFF